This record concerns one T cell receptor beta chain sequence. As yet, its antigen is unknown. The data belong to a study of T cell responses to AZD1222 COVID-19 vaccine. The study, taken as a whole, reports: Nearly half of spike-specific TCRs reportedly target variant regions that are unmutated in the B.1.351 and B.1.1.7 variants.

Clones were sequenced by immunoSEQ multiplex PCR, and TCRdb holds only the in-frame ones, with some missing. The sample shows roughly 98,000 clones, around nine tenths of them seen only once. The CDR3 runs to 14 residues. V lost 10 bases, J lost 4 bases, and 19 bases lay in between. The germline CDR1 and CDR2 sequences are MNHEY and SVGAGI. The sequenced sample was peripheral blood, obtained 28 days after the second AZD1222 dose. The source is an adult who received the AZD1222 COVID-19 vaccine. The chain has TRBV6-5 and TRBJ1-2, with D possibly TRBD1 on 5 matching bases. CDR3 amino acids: CATRGIGGTYGYTF. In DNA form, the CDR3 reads TGTGCCACACGAGGGATTGGGGGGACCTATGGCTACACCTTC.